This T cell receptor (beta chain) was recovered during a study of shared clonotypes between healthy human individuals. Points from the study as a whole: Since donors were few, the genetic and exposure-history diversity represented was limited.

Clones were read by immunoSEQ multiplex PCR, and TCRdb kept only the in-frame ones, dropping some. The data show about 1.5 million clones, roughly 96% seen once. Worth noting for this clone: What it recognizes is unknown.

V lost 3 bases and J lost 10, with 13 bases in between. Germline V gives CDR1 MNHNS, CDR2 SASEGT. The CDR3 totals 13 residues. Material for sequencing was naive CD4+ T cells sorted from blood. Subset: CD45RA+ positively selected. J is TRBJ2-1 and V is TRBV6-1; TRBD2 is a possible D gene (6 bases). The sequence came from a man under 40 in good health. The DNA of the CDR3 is TGTGCCAGCAGTGAGAGCGGGCGGCAGGAGCAGTTCTTC. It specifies CASSESGRQEQFF.